What follows are 25 T cell receptor beta chains derived from one specimen sequenced in a study of cytomegalovirus exposure and HLA in healthy donors. The PCR made use of 60 Vbeta and 13 Jbeta primers. TCRdb keeps only in-frame clones here, not all; method: immunoSEQ multiplex PCR. The sample lists some 150,000 clones, about three quarters occurring once. Sequenced material: PBMCs. These receptors originate from a man between 40 and 49 years old in good health and CMV-seropositive.

The chain employs TRBV27 and TRBJ2-1, with TRBD2 matching over 9 bases. Germline V CDR1 and CDR2: MNHEY, SMNVEV (reference sequence). The CDR3 sequence is 14 residues long. V dropped 5 bases and J dropped 4; count of bases not matched to a gene: 3. CDR3 nucleotides: TGTGCCAGCAGTCTAGCGGGGACATACAATGAGCAGTTCTTC. Translation: CASSLAGTYNEQFF.

The genes are TRBV19 and TRBJ2-3, with 11 nucleotides matching TRBD2. V dropped 2 bases and J dropped 10; count of bases not matched to a gene: 5. CDR3 length equals 14 residues. Germline CDR1 is LNHDA and CDR2 is SQIVND (reference sequence). CDR3 DNA: TGTGCCAGTAGTATACTAGCGGGAGGAAAGGCGCAGTATTTT. Its protein is CASSILAGGKAQYF. Together with reference TRBV19 and TRBJ2-3, the CDR3 gives the full variable domain: DGGITQSPKYLFRKEGQNVTLSCEQNLNHDAMYWYRQDPGQGLRLIYYSQIVNDFQKGDIAEGYSVSREKKESFPLTVTSAQKNPTAFYLCASSILAGGKAQYFGPGTRLTVL.

The chain recombines TRBV14 with TRBJ2-7, with D perhaps TRBD1 (6 bases). Germline V lookup: CDR1 SGHDN, CDR2 FVKESK. Trimming cost V 2 bases and J 0 bases, with 14 bases left between them. The CDR3 is 16 amino acids. The CDR3 loop is CASSQLYGTTSYEQYF. The CDR3 DNA follows: TGTGCCAGCAGCCAACTCTACGGGACAACCTCCTACGAGCAGTACTTC.

This rearrangement joins TRBV6-5 to TRBJ2-5, with 12 bases that match TRBD2. Near its end, the DNA agrees better with TRBJ2-7, so the J call may be wrong. The CDR3 spans 16 residues. Germline CDR1 reads MNHEY; CDR2 reads SVGAGI. This CDR3 reads CASSYRKTSGRYEQYF. The CDR3 DNA sequence: TGTGCCAGCAGTTACCGGAAGACTAGCGGGAGATACGAGCAGTACTTC.

V and J are TRBV11-2 and TRBJ2-1; 8 bases align to TRBD2. J was trimmed by 9 bases and V by 2 bases; bases with no gene match: 9. The CDR3 totals 15 residues. Germline values: CDR1 SGHAT, CDR2 FQNNGV. CDR3 region: CASSLSGRAGSEQFF. The CDR3 region has the DNA TGTGCCAGCAGCTTATCCGGGAGGGCCGGGAGTGAGCAGTTCTTC.

This clone was counted between two and nine times. The sample has other DNA sequences that encode this CDR3 too. V is TRBV19 and J is TRBJ2-3; D is possibly TRBD2 (5 bases). The V gene's germline CDR1 is LNHDA and CDR2 SQIVND (reference sequence). This CDR3 contains 15 residues. V was cut by 6 bases and J by 1 base, with 14 bases left in between. Written as DNA, the CDR3 is TGTGCCAGTAGCCGACAAGGGAGAGGCACAGATACGCAGTATTTT. Protein: CASSRQGRGTDTQYF. The full variable domain, with the rest looked up from reference TRBV19 and TRBJ2-3, is DGGITQSPKYLFRKEGQNVTLSCEQNLNHDAMYWYRQDPGQGLRLIYYSQIVNDFQKGDIAEGYSVSREKKESFPLTVTSAQKNPTAFYLCASSRQGRGTDTQYFGPGTRLTVL.

This clone showed up just a few times. The chain carries TRBV29-1 and TRBJ1-1; TRBD1 matches 7 bases. This CDR3 region has 15 residues. The trim removed 4 bases at V and 5 bases at J, leaving 13 bases unmatched. Germline V CDR1 and CDR2: SQVTM, ANQGSEA. CDR3 sequence reads: CSVAWTGYKRTEAFF. The CDR3 DNA reads as TGCAGCGTTGCGTGGACAGGCTACAAGAGGACTGAAGCTTTCTTT.

J is TRBJ2-7 and V is TRBV18; D perhaps matches TRBD1 (5 bases). Germline V gene sequence: CDR1 KGHSH, CDR2 LQKENI. V was clipped by 1 base and J by 5 bases, with 6 bases between them. The CDR3 has 12 amino acids. The CDR3 region has the DNA TGTGCCAGCTCACCACAGGGGAACGAGCAGTACTTC. This gives the protein CASSPQGNEQYF.

The V call is TRBV5-1, the J call TRBJ2-7, with 10 bases matching TRBD2. Germline CDR1 and CDR2: SGHRS and YFSETQ. The trim removed 0 bases at V and 4 bases at J, leaving 4 bases unmatched. The CDR3 runs to 15 residues. The DNA of the CDR3 is TGCGCCAGCAGCTTGGGAAGTAGCGGGGGGTACGAGCAGTACTTC. Its translation is CASSLGSSGGYEQYF. Full variable domain (remainder filled in from reference TRBV5-1 and TRBJ2-7): KAGVTQTPRYLIKTRGQQVTLSCSPISGHRSVSWYQQTPGQGLQFLFEYFSETQRNKGNFPGRFSGRQFSNSRSEMNVSTLELGDSALYLCASSLGSSGGYEQYFGPGTRLTVT.

Worth noting for this clone: One end of the junction does not line up with germline, which may come from a read error. This sequence joins TRBV7-8 and TRBJ2-5; 8 bases align to TRBD2. Germline V gives CDR1 SGHVS, CDR2 FQNEAQ. CDR3 size: 13 residues. The CDR3 DNA reads as TGTGCCGGCAGCTTCGGGGGGGAAGAGACCCAGTACTTC. This sequence encodes CAGSFGGEETQYF.

The chain links TRBV13 to TRBJ2-1; D perhaps matches TRBD2 (5 bases). The ends were cut back, 3 bases at V and 5 bases at J, with 17 bases in the middle. This CDR3 region has 16 residues. Germline V gene data show CDR1 as PRHDT and CDR2 as FYEKMQ (reference sequence). The CDR3 spells CASSFFSGGSNNEQFF. In nucleotides, the CDR3 is TGTGCCAGCAGCTTTTTCTCTGGAGGCAGTAACAATGAGCAGTTCTTC.

The chain employs TRBV7-6 and TRBJ2-5, with a weak D call TRBD2 (5 bases). The ends were cut back, 5 bases at V and 5 bases at J, with 12 bases in the middle. The CDR3 consists of 13 residues. The germline CDR1 and CDR2 sequences are SGHVS and FNYEAQ. Written as DNA, the CDR3 is TGTGCCAGCAGCCTCGAGGGCGGGGAGACCCAGTACTTC. Its translation: CASSLEGGETQYF.

The CDR3 DNA is TGTGCCAGCAGCCCCAGGCCCCAGCAAACCACAGATACGCAGTATTTT. As protein: CASSPRPQQTTDTQYF. The chain carries TRBV7-3 and TRBJ2-3, with no clear D. V lost 5 bases to trimming and J lost 2 bases, with 17 bases between them. This CDR3 region has 16 residues. Looked up from germline, CDR1 is SGHTA and CDR2 is FQGTGA.

The CDR3 reads CASSFYSGTRGTEQFF. The CDR3 DNA follows: TGTGCCAGCAGCTTCTACTCCGGGACTAGAGGCACTGAGCAGTTCTTC. The chain combines TRBV7-9 with TRBJ2-1; 8 bases are a match to TRBD2. CDR3 length: 16 amino acids. With V trimmed by 3 bases and J by 9 bases, 13 bases remained unmatched. Germline V gene sequence: CDR1 SEHNR, CDR2 FQNEAQ (reference sequence). The full variable domain, its missing parts supplied by reference TRBV7-9 and TRBJ2-1, is DTGVSQNPRHKITKRGQNVTFRCDPISEHNRLYWYRQTLGQGPEFLTYFQNEAQLEKSRLLSDRFSAERPKGSFSTLEIQRTEQGDSAMYLCASSFYSGTRGTEQFFGPGTRLTVL.

V gene TRBV6-1 combines with J gene TRBJ1-2; D is unresolved. Trimming pared 4 bases from V and 8 bases from J, leaving 8 bases between. The CDR3 runs 11 residues. Per the germline V gene, CDR1 is MNHNS and CDR2 is SASEGT. This chain's CDR3 is CASSVVTGYTF. The DNA for the CDR3 is TGTGCCAGCAGTGTAGTGACAGGCTACACCTTC.

This clone is medium-sized. The chain employs TRBV7-9 and TRBJ1-5; D remains ambiguous. Trimming removed 3 bases from V and 3 bases from J, with 15 bases in between. The CDR3 spans 16 residues. Germline loops: CDR1 SEHNR, CDR2 FQNEAQ (reference sequence). This CDR3 is CASSFGLGPFNQPQHF. The CDR3 nucleotides are TGTGCCAGCAGCTTCGGTCTTGGGCCCTTCAATCAGCCCCAGCATTTT.

This clone was found many times. The chain is built from TRBV6-1 and TRBJ2-5, with D possibly matching TRBD2 (6 bases). V shed 1 base and J shed 4 bases, with 13 bases lying between them. This CDR3 is built from 15 residues. Germline CDR1 MNHNS, CDR2 SASEGT. CDR3 sequence reads: CASSEGQGGGETQYF. The DNA for the CDR3 is TGTGCCAGCAGTGAAGGTCAGGGAGGTGGAGAGACCCAGTACTTC.

The J gene is TRBJ1-2, the V gene TRBV2; D is undetermined. V lost 11 bases and J 4 bases, leaving 17 bases between the germline ends. This CDR3 contains 13 residues. Germline CDR1 is SNHLY and CDR2 is FYNNEI. The DNA of the CDR3 is TGTGCCGGCCGGGAGGGCGGATCCTATGGCTACACCTTC. It is translated as CAGREGGSYGYTF.

V usage is TRBV7-9 and J usage is TRBJ1-3; D is uncertain. V was clipped by 2 bases and J by 0 bases, with 8 bases between them. The CDR3 length is 15 residues. Germline loops: CDR1 SEHNR, CDR2 FQNEAQ (reference sequence). The CDR3 sequence: CASSLLTSSGNTIYF. The DNA for the CDR3 is TGTGCCAGCAGCTTACTAACGAGCTCTGGAAACACCATATATTTT.

The chain couples TRBV7-8 to TRBJ2-2, with 8 nucleotides matching TRBD1. CDR3 length: 18 amino acids. The junction had 12 bases not matched to a gene; V was cut back by 5 bases and J by 1 base. The germline CDR1 and CDR2 sequences are SGHVS and FQNEAQ. CDR3 residues: CASSGHGTGEKNTGELFF. Written as DNA, the CDR3 is TGTGCCAGCAGCGGTCATGGGACAGGAGAGAAGAACACCGGGGAGCTGTTTTTT.

The V gene is TRBV2, the J gene TRBJ1-4; no clear D gene. V was clipped by 3 bases and J by 5 bases, with 10 bases between them. CDR1 is SNHLY, CDR2 FYNNEI, per germline. CDR3 size: 14 residues. CDR3 protein: CASSEDSWNEKLFF. CDR3 DNA sequence: TGTGCCAGCAGTGAGGACTCCTGGAATGAAAAACTGTTTTTT.

The CDR3 DNA reads as TGTGCCAGCAGCTACGGGACAGTTCCCTTCTTC. Translating it yields CASSYGTVPFF. This chain links TRBV5-6 with TRBJ2-1, with 7 bases lining up with TRBD1. The V gene's germline CDR1 is SGHDT and CDR2 YYEEEE. The V and J ends lost 3 bases and 16 bases, in that order; junction bases with no gene match: 7. CDR3 length: 11 residues.

V is TRBV19 and J is TRBJ2-1; possible D gene TRBD1, 7 bases. This CDR3 has 15 residues. CDR1 and CDR2 (germline): LNHDA, SQIVND (reference sequence). Trimming removed 9 bases from V and 9 bases from J, with 24 bases in between. DNA for the CDR3: TGTGCCAGCACATTTGAGACAGGGACTGGGCGTGAGCAGTTCTTC. Amino acid sequence: CASTFETGTGREQFF. The variable domain in full, with the rest retrieved from reference TRBV19 and TRBJ2-1, is DGGITQSPKYLFRKEGQNVTLSCEQNLNHDAMYWYRQDPGQGLRLIYYSQIVNDFQKGDIAEGYSVSREKKESFPLTVTSAQKNPTAFYLCASTFETGTGREQFFGPGTRLTVL.

CDR3 residues: CATSRGLAGGLSYNEQFF. The CDR3 coding sequence is TGTGCCACCAGCAGAGGGCTAGCGGGAGGTCTCTCCTACAATGAGCAGTTCTTC. The genes are TRBV15 and TRBJ2-1; 11 positions agree with TRBD2. The germline V gene encodes CDR1 LNHNV and CDR2 YYDKDF (reference sequence). The V gene end was trimmed by 1 base and the J gene end by 0 bases; junction bases not matched to a gene: 5. The CDR3 sequence is 18 residues long.

CDR3 protein: CASSATDRGRGQPQHF. CDR3 bases: TGTGCCAGCAGTGCAACGGACAGGGGCAGGGGTCAGCCCCAGCATTTT. The V and J genes are TRBV27 and TRBJ1-5; TRBD1 matches 9 bases. Looked up from germline, CDR1 is MNHEY and CDR2 is SMNVEV (reference sequence). V dropped 5 bases and J dropped 6; count of bases not matched to a gene: 11. The CDR3 spans 16 residues.